The 3 T cell receptor beta chains presented below share a single source sample, sequenced in a study of blood T cell repertoires in COVID-19. Sequencing used immunoSEQ multiplex PCR; TCRdb keeps in-frame clones, though not all of them. Among 250,000 or so clones listed, approximately 84% were seen once. The sequencing input was peripheral blood. All receptors derive from a woman aged 80 or over with acute or convalescent COVID-19.

The genes are TRBV5-1 and TRBJ1-5; the D is unclear. The length of the CDR3 is 13 residues. Trimming pared 0 bases from V and 4 bases from J, leaving 5 bases between. In germline, CDR1 is SGHRS, CDR2 YFSETQ. In DNA, the CDR3 is TGCGCCAGCAGCTTGGGTTCAAATCAGCCCCAGCATTTT. Its translation: CASSLGSNQPQHF. The full variable domain, completed using reference TRBV5-1 and TRBJ1-5, is KAGVTQTPRYLIKTRGQQVTLSCSPISGHRSVSWYQQTPGQGLQFLFEYFSETQRNKGNFPGRFSGRQFSNSRSEMNVSTLELGDSALYLCASSLGSNQPQHFGDGTRLSIL.

The rearrangement links TRBV6-6 to TRBJ2-7; 9 positions match TRBD1. V dropped 5 bases and J dropped 2; count of bases not matched to a gene: 4. Germline values: CDR1 MNHNY, CDR2 SVGAGI (reference sequence). The CDR3 has 14 residues. The CDR3 loop reads CASSTGTGPYEQYF. The DNA of the CDR3 is TGTGCCAGCAGTACAGGGACAGGGCCCTACGAGCAGTACTTC.

This sequence joins TRBV9 and TRBJ1-6; D is possibly TRBD1 (5 bases). The germline V gene encodes CDR1 SGDLS and CDR2 YYNGEE. The CDR3 runs 13 residues. V lost 3 bases and J 10 bases, leaving 11 bases between the germline ends. CDR3 loop: CASSDGRGSPLHF. CDR3 sequence (DNA): TGTGCCAGCAGCGACGGCCGGGGGTCACCCCTCCACTTT.